A selection of T cell receptor beta chains follows, all from one sample in a study of shared clonotypes between healthy human individuals. This table comes from immunoSEQ multiplex PCR, and its TCRdb copy is limited to in-frame clones, with some not included. Seen here are some 2.4 million clones, 93% observed once, and the top ten hold about 0.39%. The sequencing input was naive CD4+ T cells from PBMCs. The receptors originated from a man between 18 and 35 years old in good health. Some clones in this sample may be carry-over from other donors' samples. Both conserved end residues are part of each CDR3. A D gene is named only where the DNA matches it firmly. The size entry is marked missing in some rows and otherwise reads once, few, many or a size class.

CDR3nt | CDR3aa | j_gene | d_gene | v_gene | abundance | len
TGTGCCAGCAGCTTGAGAGACGGCTACGAGCAGTACTTC | CASSLRDGYEQYF | TRBJ2-7 | - | TRBV7-8 | - | 13
TGCGCCAGCAGCCAACCTGGGAGGGGCCCTTCAGGGTATGGCTACACCTTC | CASSQPGRGPSGYGYTF | TRBJ1-2 | - | TRBV4-1 | - | 17
TGTGCCAGCAGCTTAGCAGGTACGGGGCTCGGCTATGGCTACACCTTC | CASSLAGTGLGYGYTF | TRBJ1-2 | - | TRBV7-2 | once | 16
TGTGCCAGCAGCCCCACCCTAGGGACAGGGGGCATTGGGGCCAACGTCCTGACTTTC | CASSPTLGTGGIGANVLTF | TRBJ2-6 | TRBD1 | TRBV9 | - | 19
TGTGCCAGCAGCCGGATGAACACTGAAGCTTTCTTT | CASSRMNTEAFF | TRBJ1-1 | - | TRBV4-2 | - | 12
TGTGCCAGCAGCTATAGACAGAATCAGCCCCAGCATTTT | CASSYRQNQPQHF | TRBJ1-5 | - | TRBV5-6 | - | 13
TGCGCCAGCAGCTTGGGACAGGGGGGAACTGAAGCTTTCTTT | CASSLGQGGTEAFF | TRBJ1-1 | TRBD1 | TRBV5-1 | - | 14
TGTGCCAGCAGCCACCCCCTTCGGGGGCTATCCGGGGCACCCCTCCACTTT | CASSHPLRGLSGAPLHF | TRBJ1-6 | - | TRBV4-2 | - | 17
TGCGCCAGCAGCCAAGGACTGACCGGGACAGGGTCTGATGAGCAGTTCTTC | CASSQGLTGTGSDEQFF | TRBJ2-1 | TRBD1 | TRBV4-1 | - | 17
TGTGCCAGCAGTTTAGTTCTGTCGGACAGGTCTTCCTACGAGCAGTACTTC | CASSLVLSDRSSYEQYF | TRBJ2-7 | TRBD1 | TRBV28 | - | 17
TGTGCCAGCAGTGATCGGGGACCGGAGACCCAGTACTTC | CASSDRGPETQYF | TRBJ2-5 | - | TRBV2 | - | 13
TGTGCCAGCCGGGCCGATCTGGGCCGGGGGGACTATGGCTACACCTTC | CASRADLGRGDYGYTF | TRBJ1-2 | - | TRBV7-9 | - | 16
TGTGCCAGCAGCGGGGACTGGGGGGAGACCCAGTACTTC | CASSGDWGETQYF | TRBJ2-5 | - | TRBV7-3 | - | 13
TGTGCCAGCAGTTTAACATATAACACTGAAGCTTTCTTT | CASSLTYNTEAFF | TRBJ1-1 | - | TRBV27 | - | 13
TGTGCCAGCAGCGTACTTCAGGGGGAGTCGGAGACCCAGTACTTC | CASSVLQGESETQYF | TRBJ2-5 | TRBD1 | TRBV9 | - | 15
TGTGCCTGGAGTGTACTCGGTGGAAATTCACCCCTCCACTTT | CAWSVLGGNSPLHF | TRBJ1-6 | - | TRBV30 | - | 14
TGCAGCGGAACGGTTACTGAAGCTTTCTTT | CSGTVTEAFF | TRBJ1-1 | - | TRBV29-1 | few | 10
TGTGCCAGCAGCTTTCTGAACACTGAAGCTTTCTTT | CASSFLNTEAFF | TRBJ1-1 | - | TRBV7-8 | few | 12
TGCGCCAGCAGAGCCCACCCGGGAACCTACGAGCAGTACTTC | CASRAHPGTYEQYF | TRBJ2-7 | - | TRBV5-1 | - | 14
TGTGCCATCAGTGAGTGGCATTCTAACTCGGATACGCAGTATTTT | CAISEWHSNSDTQYF | TRBJ2-3 | - | TRBV10-3 | - | 15
TGTGCCATCACCGCGGGACAGACAGAGGGCACTGAAGCTTTCTTT | CAITAGQTEGTEAFF | TRBJ1-1 | TRBD1 | TRBV10-3 | - | 15
TGTGCCTGGAGTGTAGGGACAGGGGGCGGGTACGAGCAGTACTTC | CAWSVGTGGGYEQYF | TRBJ2-7 | TRBD1 | TRBV30 | - | 15
TGTGCCAGCAGTTTAGGTTCTACCCTCGACTACACCTTC | CASSLGSTLDYTF | TRBJ1-2 | - | TRBV28 | - | 13
TGTGCCAGCAGCCCGAGGACTAGGGAAGAGACCCAGTACTTC | CASSPRTREETQYF | TRBJ2-5 | TRBD2 | TRBV11-2 | - | 14
TGTGCCAGCTCACCACTAGCGGTCAGCACAGATACGCAGTATTTT | CASSPLAVSTDTQYF | TRBJ2-3 | - | TRBV18 | - | 15
TGTGCCAGCAGCGAACCGAAAATCGGGACAGGGGGCAATGAGCAGTTCTTC | CASSEPKIGTGGNEQFF | TRBJ2-1 | TRBD1 | TRBV28 | once | 17
TGTGCCAGTACCATCATCTCGGGGAACTTACGATACTACACCTTC | CASTIISGNLRYYTF | TRBJ1-2 | - | TRBV19 | - | 15
TGTGCCAGCAGTCCGCCGGACAGGAGGACCTATAATTCACCCCTCCACTTT | CASSPPDRRTYNSPLHF | TRBJ1-6 | TRBD1 | TRBV28 | - | 17
TGTGCCAGCATAGTTCCAGGTGTCATGAACACTGAAGCTTTCTTT | CASIVPGVMNTEAFF | TRBJ1-1 | - | TRBV6-1 | - | 15
TGTGCCAGCAGCCCCAAGGGCTCGGTGGGACTGTTTTTT | CASSPKGSVGLFF | TRBJ1-4 | - | TRBV7-3 | - | 13
TGCGCCAGCAGCCATACGGACAGGGGAGGGTACGAGCAGTACTTC | CASSHTDRGGYEQYF | TRBJ2-7 | TRBD1 | TRBV4-1 | - | 15
TGTGCCAGCAGCGGGGGGGGCCCCGATTATGGCTACACCTTC | CASSGGGPDYGYTF | TRBJ1-2 | - | TRBV28 | - | 14
TGTGCCAGCAGCCCCGACATCAGGAATACTATGTCCTACGAGCAGTACTTC | CASSPDIRNTMSYEQYF | TRBJ2-7 | - | TRBV9 | - | 17
TGTGCCAGCAGTGAAATCGGCAGGACCGAGCAGTACTTC | CASSEIGRTEQYF | TRBJ2-7 | - | TRBV6-1 | - | 13
TGCGCCAGCAGCCAGGGACAGGGGGCTATTTACGAGCAGTACTTC | CASSQGQGAIYEQYF | TRBJ2-7 | TRBD1 | TRBV5-1 | once | 15
TGTGCCAGCAGTTACGGAGAGACCCAGTACTTC | CASSYGETQYF | TRBJ2-5 | - | TRBV6-5 | - | 11
TGTGCCAGTAGTATGAGGACACCTAACACTGAAGCTTTCTTT | CASSMRTPNTEAFF | TRBJ1-1 | - | TRBV19 | - | 14
TGTGCCAGGACTGACAGGGGTGCTAACTATGGCTACACCTTC | CARTDRGANYGYTF | TRBJ1-2 | TRBD1 | TRBV2 | - | 14
TGTGCCAGCAGTTTAAGGGACGGAGTCTATGGCTACACCTTC | CASSLRDGVYGYTF | TRBJ1-2 | - | TRBV27 | - | 14
TGTGCCACCAGCAGACCGGGACAGGGTGTCCGCTACACCTTC | CATSRPGQGVRYTF | TRBJ1-2 | TRBD1 | TRBV15 | - | 14
TGTGCCAGCACCCCCCGGACTAGCGGTTACGAGCAGTACTTC | CASTPRTSGYEQYF | TRBJ2-7 | TRBD2 | TRBV7-2 | - | 14
TGCGCCAGCAAAAAACTAGCGGGAGGGCCTACAGATACGCAGTATTTT | CASKKLAGGPTDTQYF | TRBJ2-3 | TRBD2 | TRBV5-1 | - | 16
TGCAGCGTTGGACGTGTGAGCAATCAGCCCCAGCATTTT | CSVGRVSNQPQHF | TRBJ1-5 | - | TRBV29-1 | - | 13
TGCGCCAGCAGCTTGGTTGGGACTAGCGCACGAGGAGCCAAAAACATTCAGTACTTC | CASSLVGTSARGAKNIQYF | TRBJ2-4 | TRBD2 | TRBV5-1 | - | 19
TGCAGCGTTGATCTCGGGACTAGGTTCTCGGATGAGCAGTTCTTC | CSVDLGTRFSDEQFF | TRBJ2-1 | TRBD2 | TRBV29-1 | once | 15
TGTGCCAGCAGCTTCGGGACTAGCGGGAGTACCTACAATGAGCAGTTCTTC | CASSFGTSGSTYNEQFF | TRBJ2-1 | TRBD2 | TRBV7-9 | - | 17
TGTGCCTGGAGCTTAACAGGTTATGGCTACACCTTC | CAWSLTGYGYTF | TRBJ1-2 | - | TRBV30 | few | 12
TGCGCCAGCAGTCACCATACAGATAGCAATCAGCCCCAGCATTTT | CASSHHTDSNQPQHF | TRBJ1-5 | - | TRBV23-1 | once | 15
TGCGCCAGCAGCGCAGAACCCACAGGACCGAGCTCCTACGAGCAGTACTTC | CASSAEPTGPSSYEQYF | TRBJ2-7 | - | TRBV5-1 | - | 17